The present entry profiles one T cell receptor (beta chain) with its context. Its antigen is undetermined. This entry is derived from a study of cytomegalovirus exposure and HLA in healthy donors. In the study overall: Ancestry clustering placed 81% of roughly 410 genotyped donors in the Caucasian-associated cluster.

The V gene's germline CDR1 is MNHNS and CDR2 SASEGT. Deletions cut 6 bases from V and 5 bases from J, with 17 bases between. The CDR3 has 14 residues. Study-wide results and caveats: TRBV6-2, TRBV6-3 and some other V segments were excluded as indistinguishable. Earlier findings revealed that most TCR beta V segments proved productive either about 87% or about 30% of the time.

PCR used 60 Vbeta primers and 13 Jbeta primers. Original data processing: Per a later analysis, the number of unique TCR beta chains was roughly 87 million, of which 9 million to 14 million were shared. The method was immunoSEQ multiplex PCR; TCRdb's version includes in-frame clones alone and lacks a portion of them. Clone size and the V and J calls come from that table; the DNA yielded D and trimming. The sample yields about 210,000 clones, about 81% seen once. The source material was PBMCs. The rearrangement uses TRBV6-1 and TRBJ2-7; unclear D gene. The clonotype was recovered from a middle-aged man in good health and CMV-seropositive. The CDR3 DNA reads TGTGCCAGCAGCGAGAATAGTGTGGGCGACGAGCAGTACTTC. It yields the protein CASSENSVGDEQYF.